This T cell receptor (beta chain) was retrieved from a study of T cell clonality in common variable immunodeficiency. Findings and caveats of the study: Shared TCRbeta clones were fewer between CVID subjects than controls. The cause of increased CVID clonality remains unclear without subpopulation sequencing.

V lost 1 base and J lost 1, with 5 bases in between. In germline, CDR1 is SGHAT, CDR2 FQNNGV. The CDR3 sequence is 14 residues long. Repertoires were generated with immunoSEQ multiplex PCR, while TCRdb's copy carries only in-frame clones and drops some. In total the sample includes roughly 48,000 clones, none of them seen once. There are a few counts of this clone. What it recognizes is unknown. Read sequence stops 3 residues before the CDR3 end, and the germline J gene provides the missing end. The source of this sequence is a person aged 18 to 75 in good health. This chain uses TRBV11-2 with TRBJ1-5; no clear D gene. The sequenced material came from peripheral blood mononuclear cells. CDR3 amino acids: CASSLGRSNQPQHF. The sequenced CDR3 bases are TGTGCCAGCAGCTTAGGCAGAAGCAATCAGCCC.